This TCR beta chain appears in the sequencing data of a study of cytomegalovirus exposure and HLA in healthy donors. In the case of this clone: No antigen is known for it.

Regarding the study as a whole: Association of around 17,000 TCR beta sequences with HLA alleles was found at 0.05 false discovery rate in a later analysis. It was reported that TCR beta sequences correctly inferred the HLA-A and HLA-B alleles for most subjects. Whilst most TCR sequences proved rare, a subset of public TCRs occurred across many donors.

Primers: 60 Vbeta forward and 13 Jbeta reverse. How the authors handled the data: It was a later analysis that counted about 80 million unique TCR beta chains, of which 8.5 million to 12 million were shared. Generated by immunoSEQ multiplex PCR, the TCRdb table keeps only in-frame clones and is missing some. That table gives V, J and clone size, and the DNA gave D and trimming. Of under 150,000 clones listed, around four fifths are singletons. The CDR3 totals 12 residues. The germline V gene has CDR1 SQVTM and CDR2 ANQGSEA. Trimming removed 4 bases from V and 5 bases from J, with 12 bases in between. The clonotype comes from a boy aged 10-17 years in good health and CMV-seronegative. The sequenced material came from PBMCs. V and J are TRBV29-1 and TRBJ2-7; possible D gene TRBD1, 5 bases. CDR3 DNA: TGCAGCGTTGGCTCGGGCAGGGACGAGCAGTACTTC. This codes for CSVGSGRDEQYF.